The 10 T cell receptor beta chains presented below share a single source sample, sequenced in a study of cytomegalovirus exposure and HLA in healthy donors. Primers for the PCR totalled 60 Vbeta and 13 Jbeta. Sequencing used immunoSEQ multiplex PCR; TCRdb keeps in-frame clones, though not all of them. The table lists about 160,000 clones, around four fifths of them singletons. Sequencing was performed on PBMCs. The source is a man younger than 35 in good health and CMV-seronegative.

V is TRBV5-6 and J is TRBJ2-5; perhaps TRBD2 as D (5 bases). V lost 0 bases and J 0 bases, leaving 9 bases between the germline ends. This CDR3 has 15 amino acids. Germline V gives CDR1 SGHDT, CDR2 YYEEEE. The CDR3 is CASSLEGAYQETQYF. CDR3 coding DNA: TGTGCCAGCAGCTTGGAGGGAGCTTACCAAGAGACCCAGTACTTC.

This chain joins TRBV28 and TRBJ1-6; D gene unclear. V lost 7 bases, J lost 13 bases, and 17 bases lay in between. The CDR3 is 13 residues long. Germline V gene sequence: CDR1 MDHEN, CDR2 SYDVKM. CDR3 sequence (DNA): TGTGCCAGCACCCCGCGGGGAGGTCGGCCCCTCCACTTT. It encodes CASTPRGGRPLHF.

The V gene is TRBV6-6, the J gene TRBJ1-2; D is possibly TRBD1 (6 bases). The CDR3 is 13 residues long. The germline gives CDR1 MNHNY, CDR2 SVGAGI (reference sequence). V dropped 4 bases and J dropped 2 bases, with 8 bases sitting between them. This CDR3 is CASSSTGNYGYTF. As DNA, the CDR3 is TGTGCCAGCAGTTCCACAGGGAACTATGGCTACACCTTC.

The chain carries TRBV11-1 and TRBJ2-2; TRBD1 matches 7 bases. Germline CDR1 SGHAT, CDR2 FQDESV (reference sequence). The CDR3 covers 13 residues. The V and J ends lost 7 bases and 6 bases, in that order; junction bases with no gene match: 5. The CDR3 is CASNKGGSGELFF. In nucleotides, the CDR3 is TGTGCCAGCAATAAAGGGGGCTCCGGGGAGCTGTTTTTT.

In DNA, the CDR3 is TGTGCCAGCAGCCCGGGACAGAGGGGTTATGGCTACACCTTC. Its translation: CASSPGQRGYGYTF. The gene calls are TRBV27 and TRBJ1-2; 7 bases map to TRBD1. Germline V gives CDR1 MNHEY, CDR2 SMNVEV (reference sequence). J lost 5 bases, V lost 6 bases, and 9 bases had no gene match. This CDR3 contains 14 residues.

CDR3 amino acids: CASSLSRDSNEKLFF. For the CDR3, the DNA is TGTGCCAGCAGCTTAAGTCGGGACTCGAATGAAAAACTGTTTTTT. The genes are TRBV5-4 and TRBJ1-4, with a weak D call TRBD1 (5 bases). Germline CDR1 SGHNT, CDR2 YYREEE (reference sequence). V gave up 2 bases and J gave up 5 bases, with 13 bases separating them. The length of the CDR3 is 15 residues.

The chain recombines TRBV10-3 with TRBJ1-1; D not resolved. V was clipped by 2 bases and J by 0 bases, with 7 bases between them. Germline V gene data show CDR1 as ENHRY and CDR2 as SYGVKD. This CDR3 is built from 14 residues. The CDR3 DNA is TGTGCCATCAGTGAGATGGGCATGAACACTGAAGCTTTCTTT. It translates to CAISEMGMNTEAFF.

This clone was found a few times. The genes are TRBV10-3 and TRBJ2-1, with 11 nucleotides matching TRBD2. The length of the CDR3 is 16 residues. Germline CDR1 ENHRY, CDR2 SYGVKD. J was trimmed by 5 bases and V by 0 bases; bases with no gene match: 3. CDR3 sequence reads: CAISESVTSGDNEQFF. The DNA for the CDR3 is TGTGCCATCAGTGAGTCGGTGACTAGCGGGGACAATGAGCAGTTCTTC.

The chain links TRBV27 to TRBJ2-7; TRBD1 is a possible D gene (6 bases). CDR3 length: 15 amino acids. Trimming removed 5 bases at V and 4 bases at J, with 18 bases between. CDR1 and CDR2 from the germline V gene are MNHEY and SMNVEV (reference sequence). CDR3 sequence: CASSPRDTTRYEQYF. CDR3 in DNA: TGTGCCAGCAGTCCCCGGGACACTACCCGGTACGAGCAGTACTTC.

V usage is TRBV5-1 and J usage is TRBJ1-6, with 8 bases that match TRBD1. The germline CDR1 and CDR2 sequences are SGHRS and YFSETQ. The V gene end was trimmed by 0 bases and the J gene end by 7 bases; junction bases not matched to a gene: 6. The CDR3 is 16 residues long. CDR3 in DNA: TGCGCCAGCAGCTTGGGACAGGGGAGAGGAAATTCACCCCTCCACTTT. Protein: CASSLGQGRGNSPLHF.